This T cell receptor (beta chain) was identified in a study of metastatic and nonmetastatic thyroid tumors. Study-level background: A comparison of repertoires was made across blood and tumor or nodule tissue from malignant and benign thyroid patients.

TCRdb re-called clones via MiXCR from the PCR reads. The sample lists fewer than 40,000 clones; around 25% were seen once. Before thyroid surgery, none of the patients had received any treatment. CDR3 length: 15 amino acids. Germline CDR1 KGHSH, CDR2 LQKENI. J was trimmed by 7 bases and V by 3 bases; bases with no gene match: 10. The sequencing sample was made of blood. The receptor comes from a female donor with papillary thyroid cancer or a benign thyroid nodule (not recorded which). Some clones in this sample may be carry-over from other donors' samples. The rearrangement uses TRBV18 and TRBJ1-2, with 8 bases identical to TRBD1. The CDR3 protein is CASSPQGAQPFGYTF. As DNA, the CDR3 is TGTGCCAGCTCACCCCAGGGGGCGCAGCCTTTTGGCTACACCTTC.